This TCR beta chain was recovered during a study of T cells after yellow fever vaccination. The overall study: Preparation used SMART-Seq v4 Ultra Low Input for the low-cell-number fractions. General study findings and limits: Most clones from primary vaccination were detected again post-booster (about 95% CD4, 88% CD8). Peaking on day 5 versus 15, the secondary response was faster but weaker.

In making TCR cDNA, 5'RACE template switching added a universal primer site and UMIs to it. MiXCR, run by TCRdb on the 5' RACE reads, gives a single entry per CDR3 protein. The table has 400,000 to 650,000 distinct CDR3 sequences, about a fifth seen once. Trimming took off 2 bases at V and 1 base at J, with 11 bases between the two ends. The CDR3 spans 14 residues. Germline lookup yields CDR1 DFQATT and CDR2 SNEGSKA (reference sequence). A word on this clonotype: Its cognate antigen is unknown.

The source is a man aged 18 to 35 who received the YFV17D yellow fever vaccine. The V call is TRBV20-1, the J call TRBJ2-5; D is perhaps TRBD2 (7 bases). The sample here was PBMCs, taken about 21 days after the first yellow fever vaccination. CDR3 sequence: CSARRGAAQETQYF. The CDR3, as DNA: TGCAGTGCTAGACGGGGGGCAGCCCAAGAGACCCAGTACTTC.